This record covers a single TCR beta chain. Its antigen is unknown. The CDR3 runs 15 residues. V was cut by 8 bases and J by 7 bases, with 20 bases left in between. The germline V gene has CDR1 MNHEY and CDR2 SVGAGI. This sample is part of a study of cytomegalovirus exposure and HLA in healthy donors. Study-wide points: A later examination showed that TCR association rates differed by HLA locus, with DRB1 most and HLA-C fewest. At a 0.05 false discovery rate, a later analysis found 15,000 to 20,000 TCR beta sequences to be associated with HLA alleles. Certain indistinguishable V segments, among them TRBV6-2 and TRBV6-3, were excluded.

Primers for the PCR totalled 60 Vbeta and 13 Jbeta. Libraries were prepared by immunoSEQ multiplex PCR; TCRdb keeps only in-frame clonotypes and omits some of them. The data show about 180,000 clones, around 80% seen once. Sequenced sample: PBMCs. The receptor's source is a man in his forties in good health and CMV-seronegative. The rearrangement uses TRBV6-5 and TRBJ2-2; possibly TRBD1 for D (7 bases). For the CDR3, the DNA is TGTGCCAGCTCCCGCGGGACAGCCCGCGTCGGGGAGCTGTTTTTT. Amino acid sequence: CASSRGTARVGELFF.